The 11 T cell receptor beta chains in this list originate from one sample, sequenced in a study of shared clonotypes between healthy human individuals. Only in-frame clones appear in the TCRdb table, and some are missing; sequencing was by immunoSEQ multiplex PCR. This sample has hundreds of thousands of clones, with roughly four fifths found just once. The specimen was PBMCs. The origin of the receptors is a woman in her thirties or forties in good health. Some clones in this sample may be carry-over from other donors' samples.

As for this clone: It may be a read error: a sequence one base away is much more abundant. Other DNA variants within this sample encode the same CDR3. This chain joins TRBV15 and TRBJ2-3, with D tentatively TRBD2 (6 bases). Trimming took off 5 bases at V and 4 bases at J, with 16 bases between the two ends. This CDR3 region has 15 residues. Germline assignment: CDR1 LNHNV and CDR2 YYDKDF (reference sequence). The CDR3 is CATSGVAGGSDTQYF. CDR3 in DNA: TGTGCCACCAGCGGAGTCGCAGGAGGGTCAGATACGCAGTATTTT.

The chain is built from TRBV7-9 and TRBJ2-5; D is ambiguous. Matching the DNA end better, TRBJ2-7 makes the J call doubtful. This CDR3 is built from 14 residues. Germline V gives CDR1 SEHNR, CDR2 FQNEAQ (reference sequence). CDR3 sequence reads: CASSLETSTYEQYF. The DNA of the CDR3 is TGTGCCAGCAGCCTAGAGACTTCGACCTACGAGCAGTACTTC.

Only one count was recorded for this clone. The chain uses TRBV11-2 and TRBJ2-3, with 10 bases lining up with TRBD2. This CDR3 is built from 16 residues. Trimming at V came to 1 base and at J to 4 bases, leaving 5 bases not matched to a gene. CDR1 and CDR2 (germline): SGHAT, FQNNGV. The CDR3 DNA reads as TGTGCCAGCAGCTTAGGGTCTAGCGGGAGTGCAGATACGCAGTATTTT. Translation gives CASSLGSSGSADTQYF.

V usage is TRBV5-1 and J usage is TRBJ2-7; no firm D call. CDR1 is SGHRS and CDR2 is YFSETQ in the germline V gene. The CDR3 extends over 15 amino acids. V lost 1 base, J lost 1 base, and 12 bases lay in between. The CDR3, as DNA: TGCGCCAGCAGCTTGACCTCCCCGCAGTCCTACGAGCAGTACTTC. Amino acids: CASSLTSPQSYEQYF. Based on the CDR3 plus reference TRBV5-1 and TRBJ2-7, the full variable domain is KAGVTQTPRYLIKTRGQQVTLSCSPISGHRSVSWYQQTPGQGLQFLFEYFSETQRNKGNFPGRFSGRQFSNSRSEMNVSTLELGDSALYLCASSLTSPQSYEQYFGPGTRLTVT.

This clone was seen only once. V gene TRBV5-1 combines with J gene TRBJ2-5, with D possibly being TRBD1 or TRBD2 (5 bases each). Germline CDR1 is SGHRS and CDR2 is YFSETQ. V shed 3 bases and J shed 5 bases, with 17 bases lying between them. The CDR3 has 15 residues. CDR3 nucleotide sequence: TGCGCCAGCAGCTCCCAGGGTCCATCGGGGGAGACCCAGTACTTC. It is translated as CASSSQGPSGETQYF.

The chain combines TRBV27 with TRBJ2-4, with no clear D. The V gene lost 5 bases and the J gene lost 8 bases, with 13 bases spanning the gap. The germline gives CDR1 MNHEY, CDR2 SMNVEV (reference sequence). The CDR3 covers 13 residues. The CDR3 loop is CASSARIRDIQYF. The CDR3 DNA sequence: TGTGCCAGCAGTGCCCGAATACGGGACATTCAGTACTTC.

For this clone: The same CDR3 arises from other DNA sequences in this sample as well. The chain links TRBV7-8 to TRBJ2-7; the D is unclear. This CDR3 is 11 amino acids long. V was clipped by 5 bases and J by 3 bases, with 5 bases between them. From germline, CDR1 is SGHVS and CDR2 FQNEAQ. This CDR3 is CASSPSYEQYF. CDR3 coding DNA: TGTGCCAGCAGCCCTAGCTACGAGCAGTACTTC.

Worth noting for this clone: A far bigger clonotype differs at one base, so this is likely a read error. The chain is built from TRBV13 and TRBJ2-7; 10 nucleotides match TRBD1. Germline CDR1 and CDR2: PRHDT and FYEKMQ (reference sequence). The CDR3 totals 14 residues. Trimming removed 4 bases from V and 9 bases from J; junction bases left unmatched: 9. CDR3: CASSSRQGADGQYF. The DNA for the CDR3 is TGTGCCAGCAGCTCCCGACAGGGGGCGGATGGGCAGTACTTC.

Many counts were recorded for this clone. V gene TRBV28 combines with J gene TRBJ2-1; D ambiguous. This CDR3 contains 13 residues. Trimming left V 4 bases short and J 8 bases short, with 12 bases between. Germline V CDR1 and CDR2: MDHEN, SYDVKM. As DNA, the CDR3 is TGTGCCAGCAGTTCCACACAGTGGTATGAGCAGTTCTTC. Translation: CASSSTQWYEQFF.

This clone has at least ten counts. CDR3 amino acids: CASTSGRGQGTKKTQYF. The CDR3 nucleotides read TGTGCCAGCACCTCGGGTAGGGGGCAGGGTACGAAGAAGACCCAGTACTTC. The chain couples TRBV27 to TRBJ2-5; 7 bases agree with TRBD1. Germline V CDR1 and CDR2: MNHEY, SMNVEV (reference sequence). The CDR3 consists of 17 residues. J gave up 6 bases and V 7 bases, and 20 bases lay outside the gene matches.

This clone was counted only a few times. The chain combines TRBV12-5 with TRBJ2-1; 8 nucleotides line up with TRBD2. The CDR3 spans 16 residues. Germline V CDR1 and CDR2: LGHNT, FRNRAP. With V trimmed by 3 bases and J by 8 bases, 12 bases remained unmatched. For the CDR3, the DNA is TGTGCTAGTGGTTTAGGGAAGGGACTAGTGTCAGATGAGCAGTTCTTC. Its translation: CASGLGKGLVSDEQFF.